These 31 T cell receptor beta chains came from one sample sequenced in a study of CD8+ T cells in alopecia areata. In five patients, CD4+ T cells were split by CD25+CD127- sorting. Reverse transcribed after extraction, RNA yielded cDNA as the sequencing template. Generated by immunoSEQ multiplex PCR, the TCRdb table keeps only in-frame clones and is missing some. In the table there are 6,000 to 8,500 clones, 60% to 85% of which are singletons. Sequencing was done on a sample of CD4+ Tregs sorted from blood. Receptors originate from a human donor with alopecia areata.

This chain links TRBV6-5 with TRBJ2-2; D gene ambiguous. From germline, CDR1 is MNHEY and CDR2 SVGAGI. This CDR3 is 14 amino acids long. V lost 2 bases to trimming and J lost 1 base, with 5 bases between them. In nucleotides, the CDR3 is TGTGCCAGCAGTTACCGTGGGAACACCGGGGAGCTGTTTTTT. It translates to CASSYRGNTGELFF.

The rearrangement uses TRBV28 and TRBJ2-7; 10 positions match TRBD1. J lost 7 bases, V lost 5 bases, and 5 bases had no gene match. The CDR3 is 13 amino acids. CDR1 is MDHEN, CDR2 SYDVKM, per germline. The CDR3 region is CASSPGQGGEQYF. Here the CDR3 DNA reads TGTGCCAGCAGTCCTGGACAGGGGGGAGAGCAGTACTTC.

CDR3 in DNA: TGTGCCAGCACTGAAGTTGGGGGGACGAACACCGGGGAGCTGTTTTTT. This sequence encodes CASTEVGGTNTGELFF. This chain joins TRBV7-3 and TRBJ2-2, with D perhaps TRBD2 (6 bases). The CDR3 is made up of 16 amino acids. Germline values: CDR1 SGHTA, CDR2 FQGTGA. With 7 bases removed from V and 0 bases from J, the gap between germline ends came to 15 bases.

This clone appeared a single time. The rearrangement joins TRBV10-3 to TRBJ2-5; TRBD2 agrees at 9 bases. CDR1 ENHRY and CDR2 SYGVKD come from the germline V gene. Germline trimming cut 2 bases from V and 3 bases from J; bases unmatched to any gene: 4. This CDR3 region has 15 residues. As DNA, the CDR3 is TGTGCCATCAGTGAGACTCTAGCGGGGAAAGAGACCCAGTACTTC. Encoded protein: CAISETLAGKETQYF.

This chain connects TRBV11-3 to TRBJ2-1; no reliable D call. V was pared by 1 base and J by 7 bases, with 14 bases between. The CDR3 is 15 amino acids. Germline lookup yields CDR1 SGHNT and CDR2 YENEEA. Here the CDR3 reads CASSLGVSPLNEQFF. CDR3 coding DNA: TGTGCCAGCAGCTTAGGCGTCTCGCCATTAAATGAGCAGTTCTTC.

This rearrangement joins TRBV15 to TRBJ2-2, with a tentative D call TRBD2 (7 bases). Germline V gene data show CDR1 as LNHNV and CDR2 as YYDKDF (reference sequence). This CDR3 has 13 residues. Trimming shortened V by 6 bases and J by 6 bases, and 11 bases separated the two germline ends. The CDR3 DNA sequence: TGTGCCACCAGTAAAGGGGGGGCCGGGGAGCTGTTTTTT. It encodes CATSKGGAGELFF. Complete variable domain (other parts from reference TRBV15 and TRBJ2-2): DAMVIQNPRYQVTQFGKPVTLSCSQTLNHNVMYWYQQKSSQAPKLLFHYYDKDFNNEADTPDNFQSRRPNTSFCFLDIRSPGLGDTAMYLCATSKGGAGELFFGEGSRLTVL.

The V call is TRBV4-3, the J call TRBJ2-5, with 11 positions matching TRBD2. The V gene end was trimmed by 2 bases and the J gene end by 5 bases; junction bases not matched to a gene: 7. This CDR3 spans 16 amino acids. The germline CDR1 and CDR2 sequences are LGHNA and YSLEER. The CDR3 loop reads CASSQFLAGGAETQYF. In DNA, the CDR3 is TGCGCCAGCAGCCAATTCCTAGCGGGGGGCGCGGAGACCCAGTACTTC.

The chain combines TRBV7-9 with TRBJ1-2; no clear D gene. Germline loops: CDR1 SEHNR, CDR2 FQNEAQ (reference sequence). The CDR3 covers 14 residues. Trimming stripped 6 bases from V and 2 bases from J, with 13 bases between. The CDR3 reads CASSHSEKNYGYTF. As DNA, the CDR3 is TGTGCCAGCAGTCACAGCGAAAAGAACTATGGCTACACCTTC.

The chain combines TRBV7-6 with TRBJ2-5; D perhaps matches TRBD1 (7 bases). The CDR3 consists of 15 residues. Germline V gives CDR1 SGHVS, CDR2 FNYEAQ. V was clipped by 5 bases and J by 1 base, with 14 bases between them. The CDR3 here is CASSAGGLSQETQYF. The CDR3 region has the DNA TGTGCCAGCAGCGCAGGGGGACTCTCCCAAGAGACCCAGTACTTC. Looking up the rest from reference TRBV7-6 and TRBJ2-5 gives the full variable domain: GAGVSQSPRYKVTKRGQDVALRCDPISGHVSLYWYRQALGQGPEFLTYFNYEAQQDKSGLPNDRFSAERPEGSISTLTIQRTEQRDSAMYRCASSAGGLSQETQYFGPGTRLLVL.

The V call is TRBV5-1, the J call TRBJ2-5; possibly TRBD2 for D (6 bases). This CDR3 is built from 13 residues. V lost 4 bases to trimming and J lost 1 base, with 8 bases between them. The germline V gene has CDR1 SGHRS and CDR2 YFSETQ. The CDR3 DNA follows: TGCGCCAGCAGCGGAGGGGTCCAAGAGACCCAGTACTTC. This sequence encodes CASSGGVQETQYF. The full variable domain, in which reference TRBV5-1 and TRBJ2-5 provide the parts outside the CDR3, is KAGVTQTPRYLIKTRGQQVTLSCSPISGHRSVSWYQQTPGQGLQFLFEYFSETQRNKGNFPGRFSGRQFSNSRSEMNVSTLELGDSALYLCASSGGVQETQYFGPGTRLLVL.

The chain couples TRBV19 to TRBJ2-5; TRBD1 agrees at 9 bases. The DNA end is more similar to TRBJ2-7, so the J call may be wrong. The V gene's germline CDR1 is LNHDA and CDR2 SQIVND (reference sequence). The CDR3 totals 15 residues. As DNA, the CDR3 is TGTGCCAGTAGTCCCCGGGACAGGGCCCCCTACGAGCAGTACTTC. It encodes CASSPRDRAPYEQYF.

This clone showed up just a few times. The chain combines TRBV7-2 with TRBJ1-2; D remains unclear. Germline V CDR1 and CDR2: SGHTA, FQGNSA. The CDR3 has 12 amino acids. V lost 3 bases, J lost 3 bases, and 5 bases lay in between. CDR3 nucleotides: TGTGCCAGCAGCTTGGCAGACTATGGCTACACCTTC. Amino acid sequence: CASSLADYGYTF.

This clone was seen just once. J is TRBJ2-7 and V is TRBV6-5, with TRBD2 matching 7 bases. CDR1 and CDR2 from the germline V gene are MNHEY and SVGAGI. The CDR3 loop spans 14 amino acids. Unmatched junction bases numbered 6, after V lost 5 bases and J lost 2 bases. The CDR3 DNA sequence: TGTGCCAGCAGTCGGACTAGTGCCACCTACGAGCAGTACTTC. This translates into CASSRTSATYEQYF.

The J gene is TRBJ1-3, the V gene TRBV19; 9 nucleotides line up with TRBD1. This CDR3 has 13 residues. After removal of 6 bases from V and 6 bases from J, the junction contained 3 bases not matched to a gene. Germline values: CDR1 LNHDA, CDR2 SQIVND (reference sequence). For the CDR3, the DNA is TGTGCCAGTAGAGGACAGGGGAAAAACACCATATATTTT. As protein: CASRGQGKNTIYF.

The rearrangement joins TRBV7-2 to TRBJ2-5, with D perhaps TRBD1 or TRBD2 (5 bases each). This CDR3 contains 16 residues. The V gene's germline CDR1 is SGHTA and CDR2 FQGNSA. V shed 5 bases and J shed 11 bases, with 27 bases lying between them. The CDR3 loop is CASSRGGGLSLGEQYF. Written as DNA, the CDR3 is TGTGCCAGCAGCCGGGGTGGTGGACTTTCCTTAGGGGAGCAGTACTTC.

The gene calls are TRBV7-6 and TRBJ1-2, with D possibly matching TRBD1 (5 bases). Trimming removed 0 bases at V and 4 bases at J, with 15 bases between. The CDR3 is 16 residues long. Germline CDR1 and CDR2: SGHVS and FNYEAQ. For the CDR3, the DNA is TGTGCCAGCAGCTTAGCCGGGACCCAGGATATCTATGGCTACACCTTC. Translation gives CASSLAGTQDIYGYTF.

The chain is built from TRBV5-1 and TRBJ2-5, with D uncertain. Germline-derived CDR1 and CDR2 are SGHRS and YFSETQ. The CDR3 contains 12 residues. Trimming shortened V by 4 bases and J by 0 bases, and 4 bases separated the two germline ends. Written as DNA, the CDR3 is TGCGCCAGCAGCCCGAACCAAGAGACCCAGTACTTC. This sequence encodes CASSPNQETQYF.

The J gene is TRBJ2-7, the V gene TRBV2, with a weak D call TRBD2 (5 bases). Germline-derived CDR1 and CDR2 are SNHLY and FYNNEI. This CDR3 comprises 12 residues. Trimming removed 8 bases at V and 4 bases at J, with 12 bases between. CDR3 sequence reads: CASFQRSYEQYF. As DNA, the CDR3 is TGTGCCAGCTTCCAGCGGAGTTACGAGCAGTACTTC. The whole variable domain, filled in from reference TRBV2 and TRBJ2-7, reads EPEVTQTPSHQVTQMGQEVILRCVPISNHLYFYWYRQILGQKVEFLVSFYNNEISEKSEIFDDQFSVERPDGSNFTLKIRSTKLEDSAMYFCASFQRSYEQYFGPGTRLTVT.

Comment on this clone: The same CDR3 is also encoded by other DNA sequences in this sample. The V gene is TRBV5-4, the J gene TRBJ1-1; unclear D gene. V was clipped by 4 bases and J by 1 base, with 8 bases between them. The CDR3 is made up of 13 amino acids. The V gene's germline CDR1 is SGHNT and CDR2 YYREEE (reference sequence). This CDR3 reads CASSLRRNTEAFF. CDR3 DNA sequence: TGTGCCAGCAGCCTAAGAAGGAACACTGAAGCTTTCTTT.

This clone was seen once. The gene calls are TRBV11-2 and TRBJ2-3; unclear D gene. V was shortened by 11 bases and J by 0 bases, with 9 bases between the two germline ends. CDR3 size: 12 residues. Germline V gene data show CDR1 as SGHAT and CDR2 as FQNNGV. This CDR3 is CAGARSTDTQYF. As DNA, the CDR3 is TGTGCCGGAGCCAGAAGCACAGATACGCAGTATTTT.

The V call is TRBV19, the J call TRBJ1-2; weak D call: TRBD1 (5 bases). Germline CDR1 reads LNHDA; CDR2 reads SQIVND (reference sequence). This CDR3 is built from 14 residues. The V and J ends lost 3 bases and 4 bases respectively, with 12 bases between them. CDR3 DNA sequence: TGTGCCAGTAGTATGGCGGGCAGGGTCTATGGCTACACCTTC. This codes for CASSMAGRVYGYTF.

The CDR3 here is CASSQDLRLAGLISTGELFF. The CDR3 coding sequence is TGCGCCAGCAGCCAAGATCTTAGGCTAGCGGGACTAATTTCCACCGGGGAGCTGTTTTTT. The chain carries TRBV4-1 and TRBJ2-2; 9 nucleotides match TRBD2. CDR1 and CDR2 (germline): MGHRA, YSYEKL. This CDR3 contains 20 residues. V shed 0 bases, J shed 4 bases, and the junction held 15 bases outside the gene matches.

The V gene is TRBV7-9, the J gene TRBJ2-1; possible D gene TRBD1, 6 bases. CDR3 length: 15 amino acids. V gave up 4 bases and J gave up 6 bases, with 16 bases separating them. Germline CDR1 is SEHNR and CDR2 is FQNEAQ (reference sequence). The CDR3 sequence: CASSYRWGLLNEQFF. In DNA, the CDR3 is TGTGCCAGCAGCTACCGATGGGGGCTACTCAATGAGCAGTTCTTC.

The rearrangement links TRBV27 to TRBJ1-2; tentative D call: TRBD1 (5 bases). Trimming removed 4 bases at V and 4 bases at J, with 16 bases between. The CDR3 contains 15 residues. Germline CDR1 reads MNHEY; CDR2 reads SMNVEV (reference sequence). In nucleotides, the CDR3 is TGTGCCAGCAGTTCCCTCGGGGAGGGGCCCTATGGCTACACCTTC. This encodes CASSSLGEGPYGYTF.

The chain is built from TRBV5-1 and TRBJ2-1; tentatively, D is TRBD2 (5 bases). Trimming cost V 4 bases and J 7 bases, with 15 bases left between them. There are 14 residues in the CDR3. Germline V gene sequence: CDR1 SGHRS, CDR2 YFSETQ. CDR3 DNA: TGCGCCAGCAGCAAACGGGATGCCGAAAATGAGCAGTTCTTC. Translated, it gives CASSKRDAENEQFF.

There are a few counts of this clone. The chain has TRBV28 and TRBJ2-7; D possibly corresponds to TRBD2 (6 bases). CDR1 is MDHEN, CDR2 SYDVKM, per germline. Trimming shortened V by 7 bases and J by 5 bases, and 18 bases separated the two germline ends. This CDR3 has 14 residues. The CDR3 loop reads CASTPPTRVHEQYF. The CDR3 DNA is TGTGCCAGCACCCCCCCGACTAGAGTCCACGAGCAGTACTTC.

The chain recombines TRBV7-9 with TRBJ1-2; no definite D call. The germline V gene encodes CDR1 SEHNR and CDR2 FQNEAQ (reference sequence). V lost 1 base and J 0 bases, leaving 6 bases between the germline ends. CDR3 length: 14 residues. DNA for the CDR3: TGTGCCAGCAGCTTAGGGCATCCTAACTATGGCTACACCTTC. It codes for CASSLGHPNYGYTF.

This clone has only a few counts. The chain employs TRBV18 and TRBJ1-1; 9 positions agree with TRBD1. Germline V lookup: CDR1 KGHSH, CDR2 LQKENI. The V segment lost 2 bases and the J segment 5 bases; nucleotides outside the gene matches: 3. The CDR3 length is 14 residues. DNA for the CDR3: TGTGCCAGCTCACCAGACAGGGGGTGGACTGAAGCTTTCTTT. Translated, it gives CASSPDRGWTEAFF.

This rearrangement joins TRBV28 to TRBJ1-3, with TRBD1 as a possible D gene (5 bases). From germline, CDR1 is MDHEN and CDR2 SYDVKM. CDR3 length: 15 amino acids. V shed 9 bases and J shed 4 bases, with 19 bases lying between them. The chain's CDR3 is CARGGGVLSGNTIYF. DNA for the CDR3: TGTGCCAGGGGAGGAGGGGTACTATCGGGAAACACCATATATTTT.

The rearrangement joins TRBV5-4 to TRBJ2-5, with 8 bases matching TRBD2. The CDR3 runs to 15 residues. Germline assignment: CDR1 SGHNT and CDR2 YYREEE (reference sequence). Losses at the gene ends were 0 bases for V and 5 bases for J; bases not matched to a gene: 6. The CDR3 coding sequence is TGTGCCAGCAGCTTGGAGGGACTAGGATCGGAGACCCAGTACTTC. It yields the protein CASSLEGLGSETQYF.

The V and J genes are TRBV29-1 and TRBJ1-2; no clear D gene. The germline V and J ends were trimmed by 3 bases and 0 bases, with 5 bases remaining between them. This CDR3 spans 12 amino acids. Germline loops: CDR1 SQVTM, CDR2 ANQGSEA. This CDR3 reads CSVEAPNYGYTF. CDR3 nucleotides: TGCAGCGTTGAGGCCCCTAACTATGGCTACACCTTC.